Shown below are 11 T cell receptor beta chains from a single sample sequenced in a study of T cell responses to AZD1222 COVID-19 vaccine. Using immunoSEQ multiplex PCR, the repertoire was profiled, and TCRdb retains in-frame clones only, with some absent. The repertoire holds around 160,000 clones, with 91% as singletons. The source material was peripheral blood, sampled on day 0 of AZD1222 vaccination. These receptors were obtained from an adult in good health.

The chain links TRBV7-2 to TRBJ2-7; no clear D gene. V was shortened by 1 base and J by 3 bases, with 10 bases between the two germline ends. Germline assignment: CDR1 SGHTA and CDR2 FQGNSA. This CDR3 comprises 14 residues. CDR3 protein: CASSLERRRYEQYF. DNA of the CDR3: TGTGCCAGCAGCTTAGAGAGACGCCGCTACGAGCAGTACTTC.

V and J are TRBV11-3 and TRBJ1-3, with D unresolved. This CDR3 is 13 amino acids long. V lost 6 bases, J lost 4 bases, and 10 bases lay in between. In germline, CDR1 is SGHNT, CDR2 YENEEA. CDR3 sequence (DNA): TGTGCCAGCAGTCGGGGATCCGGAAACACCATATATTTT. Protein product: CASSRGSGNTIYF.

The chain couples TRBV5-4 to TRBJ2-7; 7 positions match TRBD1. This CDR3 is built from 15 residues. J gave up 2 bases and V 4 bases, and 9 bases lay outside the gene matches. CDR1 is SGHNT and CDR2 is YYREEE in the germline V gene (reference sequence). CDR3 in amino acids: CASSPGTAEAYEQYF. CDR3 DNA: TGTGCCAGCAGCCCCGGGACAGCGGAAGCCTACGAGCAGTACTTC.

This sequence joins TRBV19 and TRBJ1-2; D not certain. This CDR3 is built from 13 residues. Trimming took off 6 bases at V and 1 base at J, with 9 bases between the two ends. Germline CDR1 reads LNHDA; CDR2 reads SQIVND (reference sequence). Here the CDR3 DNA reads TGTGCCAGTAGAGGAATACTTAACTATGGCTACACCTTC. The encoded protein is CASRGILNYGYTF.

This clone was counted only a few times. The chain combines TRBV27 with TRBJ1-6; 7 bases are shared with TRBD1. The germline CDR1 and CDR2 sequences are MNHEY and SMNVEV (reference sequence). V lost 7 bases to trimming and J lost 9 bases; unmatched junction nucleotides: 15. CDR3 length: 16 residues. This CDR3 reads CASNPSPTGPFSPLHF. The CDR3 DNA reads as TGTGCCAGCAACCCTTCCCCGACAGGGCCGTTTTCACCCCTCCACTTT.

DNA for the CDR3: TGTGCCAGCATGTCGACTGGGACGGGAGTCGTCGAGCAGTACTTC. This gives the protein CASMSTGTGVVEQYF. The V call is TRBV2, the J call TRBJ2-7; possibly TRBD2 for D (6 bases). Germline values: CDR1 SNHLY, CDR2 FYNNEI. Trimming took off 7 bases at V and 6 bases at J, with 22 bases between the two ends. This CDR3 region has 15 residues.

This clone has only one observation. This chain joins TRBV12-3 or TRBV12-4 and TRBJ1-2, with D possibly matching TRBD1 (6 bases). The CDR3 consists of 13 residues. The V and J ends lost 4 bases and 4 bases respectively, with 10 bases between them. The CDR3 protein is CASSWTATYGYTF. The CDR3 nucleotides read TGTGCCAGCAGTTGGACAGCTACCTATGGCTACACCTTC.

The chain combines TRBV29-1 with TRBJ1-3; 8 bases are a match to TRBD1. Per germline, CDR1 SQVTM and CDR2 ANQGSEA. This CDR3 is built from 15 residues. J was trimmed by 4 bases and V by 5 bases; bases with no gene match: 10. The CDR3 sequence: CSVQTPTGAGNTIYF. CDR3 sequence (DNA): TGCAGCGTTCAGACACCGACAGGGGCCGGAAACACCATATATTTT.

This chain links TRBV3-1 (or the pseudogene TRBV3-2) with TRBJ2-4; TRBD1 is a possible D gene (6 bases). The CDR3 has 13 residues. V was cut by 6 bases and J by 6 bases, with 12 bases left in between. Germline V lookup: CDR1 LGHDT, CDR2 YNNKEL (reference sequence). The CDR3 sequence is CASSGGHGNIQYF. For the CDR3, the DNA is TGTGCCAGCAGTGGGGGCCACGGAAACATTCAGTACTTC.

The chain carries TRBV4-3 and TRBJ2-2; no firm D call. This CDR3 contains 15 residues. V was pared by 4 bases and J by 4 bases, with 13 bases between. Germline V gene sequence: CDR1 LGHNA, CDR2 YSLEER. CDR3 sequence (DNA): TGCGCCAGCAGCCTTGTCCTAGGGCCCACCGGGGAGCTGTTTTTT. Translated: CASSLVLGPTGELFF.

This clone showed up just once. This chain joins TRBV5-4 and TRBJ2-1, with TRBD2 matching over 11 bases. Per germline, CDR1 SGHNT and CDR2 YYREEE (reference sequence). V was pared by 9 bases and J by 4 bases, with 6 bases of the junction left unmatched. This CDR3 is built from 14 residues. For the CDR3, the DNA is TGTGCCACCTTTAGCGGGAGGGATTACAATGAGCAGTTCTTC. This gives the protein CATFSGRDYNEQFF.